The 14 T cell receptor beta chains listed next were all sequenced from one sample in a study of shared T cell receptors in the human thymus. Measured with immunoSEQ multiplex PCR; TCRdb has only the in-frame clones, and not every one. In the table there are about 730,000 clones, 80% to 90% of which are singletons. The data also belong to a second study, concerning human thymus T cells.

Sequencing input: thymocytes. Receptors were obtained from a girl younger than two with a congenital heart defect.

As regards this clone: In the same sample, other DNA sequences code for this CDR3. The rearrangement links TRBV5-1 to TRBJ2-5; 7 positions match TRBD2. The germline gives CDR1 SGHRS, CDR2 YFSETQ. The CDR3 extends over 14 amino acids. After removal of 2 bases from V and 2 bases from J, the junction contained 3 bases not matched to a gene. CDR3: CASSFGGSQETQYF. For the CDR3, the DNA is TGCGCCAGCAGCTTCGGGGGGTCGCAAGAGACCCAGTACTTC.

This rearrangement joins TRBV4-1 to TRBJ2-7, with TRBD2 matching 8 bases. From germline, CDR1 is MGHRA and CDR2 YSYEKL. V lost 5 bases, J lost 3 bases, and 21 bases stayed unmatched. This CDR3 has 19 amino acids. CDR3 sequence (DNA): TGCGCCAGCAGCTTCCGTTTCTTGGGGGTTGGGACTAGGGGCTACGAGCAGTACTTC. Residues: CASSFRFLGVGTRGYEQYF.

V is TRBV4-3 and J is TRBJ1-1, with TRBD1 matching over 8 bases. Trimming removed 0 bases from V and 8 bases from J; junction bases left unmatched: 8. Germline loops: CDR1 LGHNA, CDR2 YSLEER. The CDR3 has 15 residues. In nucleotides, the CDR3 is TGCGCCAGCAGCCAAGATGGACAGGGAGGACGGGAAGCTTTCTTT. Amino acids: CASSQDGQGGREAFF.

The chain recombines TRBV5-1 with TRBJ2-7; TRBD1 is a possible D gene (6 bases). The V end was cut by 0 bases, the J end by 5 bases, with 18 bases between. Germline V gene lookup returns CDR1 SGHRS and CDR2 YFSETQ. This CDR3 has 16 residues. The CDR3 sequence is CASSLGGGSLTDEQYF. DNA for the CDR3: TGCGCCAGCAGCTTGGGAGGGGGTTCCCTTACTGACGAGCAGTACTTC.

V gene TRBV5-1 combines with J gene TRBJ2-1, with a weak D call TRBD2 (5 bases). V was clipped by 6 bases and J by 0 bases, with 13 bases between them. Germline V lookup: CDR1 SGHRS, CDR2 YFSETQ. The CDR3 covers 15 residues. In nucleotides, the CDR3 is TGCGCCAGCATGCAAGGACTCCGCTCCTACAATGAGCAGTTCTTC. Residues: CASMQGLRSYNEQFF.

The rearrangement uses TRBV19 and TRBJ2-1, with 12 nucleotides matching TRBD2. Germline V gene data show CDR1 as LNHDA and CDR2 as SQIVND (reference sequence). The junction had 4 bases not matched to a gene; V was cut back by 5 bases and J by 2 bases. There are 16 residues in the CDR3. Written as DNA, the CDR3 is TGTGCCAGTAGTGTCGGACTAGCGGGACCCTACAATGAGCAGTTCTTC. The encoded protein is CASSVGLAGPYNEQFF.

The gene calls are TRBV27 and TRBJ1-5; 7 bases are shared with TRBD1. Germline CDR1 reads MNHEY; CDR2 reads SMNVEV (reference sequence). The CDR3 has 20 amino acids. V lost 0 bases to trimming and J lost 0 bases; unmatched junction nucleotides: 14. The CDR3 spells CASSLSSTGTAMYSNQPQHF. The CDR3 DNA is TGTGCCAGCAGTTTATCCTCCACCGGGACAGCCATGTATAGCAATCAGCCCCAGCATTTT.

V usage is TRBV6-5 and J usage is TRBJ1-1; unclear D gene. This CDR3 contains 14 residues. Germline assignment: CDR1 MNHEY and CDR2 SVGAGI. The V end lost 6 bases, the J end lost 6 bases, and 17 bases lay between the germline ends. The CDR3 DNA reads TGTGCCAGCAGGCTCGCGGGCCCTATGGCTGAAGCTTTCTTT. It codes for CASRLAGPMAEAFF.

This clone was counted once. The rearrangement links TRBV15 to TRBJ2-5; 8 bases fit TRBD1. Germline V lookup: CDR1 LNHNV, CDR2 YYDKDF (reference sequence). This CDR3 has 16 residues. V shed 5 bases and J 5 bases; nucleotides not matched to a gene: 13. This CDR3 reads CATSGDTGGYWETQYF. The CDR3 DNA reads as TGTGCCACCAGCGGTGACACAGGGGGTTACTGGGAGACCCAGTACTTC.

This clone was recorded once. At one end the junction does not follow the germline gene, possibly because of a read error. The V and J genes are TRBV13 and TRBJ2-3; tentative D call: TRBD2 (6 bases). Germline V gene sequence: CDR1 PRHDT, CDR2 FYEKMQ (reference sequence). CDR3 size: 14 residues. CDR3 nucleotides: TGTGCCAGCAGCTTAGTTGGGGACTTTCCTTTCCGGGGCTTT. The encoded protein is CASSLVGDFPFRGF.

CDR3 sequence reads: CSVEGAIKPTWNTEAFF. For the CDR3, the DNA is TGCAGCGTTGAAGGGGCCATCAAGCCAACCTGGAACACTGAAGCTTTCTTT. The chain carries TRBV29-1 and TRBJ1-1; no clear D gene. Trimming cost V 1 base and J 1 base, with 19 bases left between them. The germline V gene has CDR1 SQVTM and CDR2 ANQGSEA. CDR3 length equals 17 residues.

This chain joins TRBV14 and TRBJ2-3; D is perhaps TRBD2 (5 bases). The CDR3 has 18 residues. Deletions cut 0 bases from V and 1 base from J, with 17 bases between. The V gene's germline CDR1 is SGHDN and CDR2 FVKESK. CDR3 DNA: TGTGCCAGCAGCCAAGATCGTTGTGGGTCGGGGTGCACAGATACGCAGTATTTT. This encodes CASSQDRCGSGCTDTQYF.

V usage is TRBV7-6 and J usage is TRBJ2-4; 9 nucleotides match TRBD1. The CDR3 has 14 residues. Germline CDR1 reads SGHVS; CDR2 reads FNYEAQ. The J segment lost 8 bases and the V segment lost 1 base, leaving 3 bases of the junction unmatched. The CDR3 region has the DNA TGTGCCAGCAGCTTAGGGGGACAGGGAGACATTCAGTACTTC. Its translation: CASSLGGQGDIQYF. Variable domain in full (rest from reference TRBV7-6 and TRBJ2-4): GAGVSQSPRYKVTKRGQDVALRCDPISGHVSLYWYRQALGQGPEFLTYFNYEAQQDKSGLPNDRFSAERPEGSISTLTIQRTEQRDSAMYRCASSLGGQGDIQYFGAGTRLSVL.

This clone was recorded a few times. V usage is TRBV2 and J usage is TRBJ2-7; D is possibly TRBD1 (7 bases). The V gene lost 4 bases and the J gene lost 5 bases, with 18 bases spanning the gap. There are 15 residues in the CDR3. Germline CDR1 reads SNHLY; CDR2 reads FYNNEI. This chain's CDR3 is CASSGGGRGINEQYF. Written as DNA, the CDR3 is TGTGCCAGCAGTGGGGGAGGCAGGGGGATCAACGAGCAGTACTTC.